This TCR beta chain derives from a study of OX40 agonist ivuxolimab in advanced cancers. Measured with immunoSEQ multiplex PCR; TCRdb has only the in-frame clones, and not every one. The table lists 50,000 or so clones, about 93% of them singletons, with over 20% in the top ten. The CDR3 is made up of 14 amino acids. The V end lost 11 bases, the J end lost 4 bases, and 20 bases lay between the germline ends. CDR1 is MNHEY, CDR2 SMNVEV, per germline (reference sequence). Whole-study results and caveats: The CD4+ and CD8+ T cells in the blood had expanded clonally by week 6 at 0.1 to 3.0 mg/kg. CD4+ T cells averaged fewer expanded clones than CD8+ T cells.

Remarks on this clone: The antigen remains undetermined.

The receptor was isolated from an adult with an advanced solid tumor such as melanoma, head and neck, liver or kidney cancer. The chain is built from TRBV27 and TRBJ2-5; tentatively, D is TRBD2 (5 bases). The sample was CD4+ or CD8+ T cells sorted from blood, taken in a trial of the OX40 agonist ivuxolimab. For the CDR3, the DNA is TGTGCCGCGAGCGGAATTGGAACCGGAGAGACCCAGTACTTC. It translates to CAASGIGTGETQYF.